This T cell receptor (beta chain) appears in the sequencing data of a study of cytomegalovirus exposure and HLA in healthy donors. Study-level findings and limits: Investigators reported approximately 170 TCR beta chains as tied to cytomegalovirus.

This clone was seen a few times. Its antigen is currently unknown. Within the sample, other DNA sequences also encode this same CDR3. Germline V lookup: CDR1 SGHRS, CDR2 YFSETQ. V dropped 0 bases and J dropped 3; count of bases not matched to a gene: 2. This CDR3 is built from 15 residues. TCRdb's table, derived via immunoSEQ multiplex PCR, lists solely in-frame clones and lacks some. The sample contains approximately 220,000 clones, approximately 90% of which appear only once. The chain uses TRBV5-1 and TRBJ2-5; 10 bases agree with TRBD1. This receptor was obtained from a young man in good health and CMV-seronegative. Sequencing was done on a sample of PBMCs. CDR3: CASSLAGTGEETQYF. The CDR3 bases are TGCGCCAGCAGCTTGGCCGGGACAGGGGAAGAGACCCAGTACTTC.